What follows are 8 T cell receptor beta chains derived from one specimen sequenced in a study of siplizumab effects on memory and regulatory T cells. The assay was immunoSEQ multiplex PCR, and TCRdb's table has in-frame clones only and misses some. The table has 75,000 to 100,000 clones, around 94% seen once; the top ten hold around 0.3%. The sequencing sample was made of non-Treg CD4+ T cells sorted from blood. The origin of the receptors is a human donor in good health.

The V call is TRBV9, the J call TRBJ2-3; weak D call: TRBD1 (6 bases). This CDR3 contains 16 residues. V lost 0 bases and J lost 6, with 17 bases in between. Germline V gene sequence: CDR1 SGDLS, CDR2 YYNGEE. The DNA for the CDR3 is TGTGCCAGCAGCGTAGGGACAGTCGGGATAATGGATACGCAGTATTTT. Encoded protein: CASSVGTVGIMDTQYF.

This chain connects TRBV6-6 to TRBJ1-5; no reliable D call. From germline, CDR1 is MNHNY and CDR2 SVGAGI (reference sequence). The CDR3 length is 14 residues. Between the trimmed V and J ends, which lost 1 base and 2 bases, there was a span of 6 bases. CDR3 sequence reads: CASSYWQGNQPQHF. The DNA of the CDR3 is TGTGCCAGCAGTTACTGGCAAGGCAATCAGCCCCAGCATTTT.

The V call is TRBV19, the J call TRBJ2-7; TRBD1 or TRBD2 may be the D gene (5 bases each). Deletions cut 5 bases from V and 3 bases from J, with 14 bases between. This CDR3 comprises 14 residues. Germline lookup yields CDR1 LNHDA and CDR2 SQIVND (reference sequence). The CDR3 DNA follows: TGTGCCAGTAGTCTCAGCCTGGGGGACTACGAGCAGTACTTC. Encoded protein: CASSLSLGDYEQYF.

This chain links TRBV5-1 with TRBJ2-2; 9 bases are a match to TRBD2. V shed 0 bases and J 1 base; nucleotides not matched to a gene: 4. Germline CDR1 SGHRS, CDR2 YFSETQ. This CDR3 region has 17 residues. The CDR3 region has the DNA TGCGCCAGCAGCTTGGTGGTAGCGGGAGTGAACACCGGGGAGCTGTTTTTT. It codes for CASSLVVAGVNTGELFF.

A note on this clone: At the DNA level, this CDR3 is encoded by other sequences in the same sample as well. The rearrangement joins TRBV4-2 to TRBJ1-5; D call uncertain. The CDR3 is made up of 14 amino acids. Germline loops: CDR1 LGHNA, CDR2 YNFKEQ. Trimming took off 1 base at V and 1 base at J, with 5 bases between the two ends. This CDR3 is CASSQVRSNQPQHF. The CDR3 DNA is TGTGCCAGCAGCCAAGTTAGAAGCAATCAGCCCCAGCATTTT.

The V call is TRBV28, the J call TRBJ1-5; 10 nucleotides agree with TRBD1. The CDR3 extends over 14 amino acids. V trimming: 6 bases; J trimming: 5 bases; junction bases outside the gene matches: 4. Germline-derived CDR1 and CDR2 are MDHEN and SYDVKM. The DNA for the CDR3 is TGTGCCAGCAGCCCGGGACAGGGGTATCAGCCCCAGCATTTT. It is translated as CASSPGQGYQPQHF. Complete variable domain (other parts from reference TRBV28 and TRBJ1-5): DVKVTQSSRYLVKRTGEKVFLECVQDMDHENMFWYRQDPGLGLRLIYFSYDVKMKEKGDIPEGYSVSREKKERFSLILESASTNQTSMYLCASSPGQGYQPQHFGDGTRLSIL.

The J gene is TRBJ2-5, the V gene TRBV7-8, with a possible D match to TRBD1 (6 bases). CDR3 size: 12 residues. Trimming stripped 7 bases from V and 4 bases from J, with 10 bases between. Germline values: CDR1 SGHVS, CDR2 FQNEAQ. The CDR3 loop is CASTQGVETQYF. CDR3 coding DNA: TGTGCCAGCACACAGGGTGTAGAGACCCAGTACTTC. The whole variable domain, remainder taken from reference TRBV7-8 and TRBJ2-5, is GAGVSQSPRYKVAKRGQDVALRCDPISGHVSLFWYQQALGQGPEFLTYFQNEAQLDKSGLPSDRFFAERPEGSVSTLKIQRTQQEDSAVYLCASTQGVETQYFGPGTRLLVL.

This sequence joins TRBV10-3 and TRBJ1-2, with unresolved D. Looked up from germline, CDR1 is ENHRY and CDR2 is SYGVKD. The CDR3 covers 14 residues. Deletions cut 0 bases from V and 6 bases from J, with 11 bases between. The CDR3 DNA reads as TGTGCCATCAGTGAGTCGTTAATCGGGAATGGCTACACCTTC. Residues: CAISESLIGNGYTF.